This is a list of T cell receptor beta chains from one sample in a study of cytomegalovirus exposure and HLA in healthy donors. Only in-frame clones appear in the TCRdb table, and some are missing; sequencing was by immunoSEQ multiplex PCR. The data contain about 140,000 clones, roughly 80% of them singletons. The specimen was PBMCs. These receptor sequences come from a female donor in good health and CMV-seronegative. The CDR3 runs from the conserved cysteine through the conserved F or W. D genes are given only for firm matches. Size values are once, few and many counts, or a class for expanded clones, and some rows have none.

TRBV7-9	TRBD1	-	TRBJ2-7	TGTGCCAGCAGCTTTGGGACAGGGGCCTCCTACGAGCAGTACTTC	CASSFGTGASYEQYF
TRBV27	-	-	TRBJ1-1	TGTGCCAGCAGTTTAGGAAGTCAGGGACTAATGAACACTGAAGCTTTCTTT	CASSLGSQGLMNTEAFF
TRBV18	TRBD1	once	TRBJ1-2	TGTGCCAGCTTACAGACAGGGAGCTATGGCTACACCTTC	CASLQTGSYGYTF
TRBV27	TRBD1	-	TRBJ2-7	TGTGCCAGCAGTATCCGCCCTCCAGGACAGGGACCGTGGTTGGAGCAGTACTTC	CASSIRPPGQGPWLEQYF
TRBV10-2	TRBD2	-	TRBJ2-7	TGCGCCAGCACCAACCAGCGGGGGCAGTACTTC	CASTNQRGQYF
TRBV29-1	-	-	TRBJ2-1	TGCAGCGTTGGGGGGACCGACGGGGGTTCCTACAATGAGCAGTTCTTC	CSVGGTDGGSYNEQFF
TRBV28	-	-	TRBJ2-1	TGTGCCAGCAGTTTCCGGGTTAAGGAGCAGTTCTTC	CASSFRVKEQFF
TRBV30	-	once	TRBJ2-1	TGTGCCTGGAGTGTACAAACCATAGCGGTTCCCGGCAATGAGCAGTTCTTC	CAWSVQTIAVPGNEQFF
TRBV7-9	TRBD2	-	TRBJ2-1	TGTGCCAGCAGCCGAGCGGGAGCGATCGGGAATGAGCAGTTCTTC	CASSRAGAIGNEQFF
TRBV18	TRBD1	-	TRBJ1-1	TGTGCCAGCTCGCACGACAGGGGAATGAACACTGAAGCTTTCTTT	CASSHDRGMNTEAFF
TRBV28	-	-	TRBJ1-6	TGTGCCAGCAGTCCGGACAACCGAAATTCACCCCTCCACTTT	CASSPDNRNSPLHF
TRBV5-6	-	few	TRBJ2-7	TGTGCCAGCAGCCTCCAAGGGGTTGAGCAGTACTTC	CASSLQGVEQYF
TRBV11-2	-	once	TRBJ1-6	TGTGCCAGCAGCTTAGGTCTGGGAGGTAATTCACCCCTCCACTTT	CASSLGLGGNSPLHF
TRBV6-1	-	-	TRBJ2-3	TGTGCCAGCAGTGACTATTTCGGGAGCACAGATACGCAGTATTTT	CASSDYFGSTDTQYF
TRBV9	-	-	TRBJ2-1	TGTGCCAGCAGCGTGGGGAGGAGGGTCTCCTACAATGAGCAGTTCTTC	CASSVGRRVSYNEQFF
TRBV27	TRBD1	once	TRBJ1-2	TGTGCCAGCTGGACAGGGCCTAACTATGGCTACACCTTC	CASWTGPNYGYTF
TRBV7-2	TRBD1	few	TRBJ1-6	TGTGCCAGCAGCGAACACAGGGGTAATTCACCCCTCCACTTT	CASSEHRGNSPLHF
TRBV6-5	-	-	TRBJ1-4	TGTGCCAGCACCGCTGACAGATATCCTAATGAAAAACTGTTTTTT	CASTADRYPNEKLFF
TRBV5-1	TRBD2	-	TRBJ2-3	TGCGCCAGCAGCCCGTCACTAGCGGGGGTGGAAGATACGCAGTATTTT	CASSPSLAGVEDTQYF
TRBV5-1	TRBD1	-	TRBJ2-2	TGCGCCAGCAGCCTAAGGATACGGGGACAGGGGGAAACCGGGGAGCTGTTTTTT	CASSLRIRGQGETGELFF
TRBV5-6	TRBD2	-	TRBJ2-1	TGTGCCAGCAGCTTACTAGCGGGAAGGACCTACAATGAGCAGTTCTTC	CASSLLAGRTYNEQFF
TRBV19	TRBD1	-	TRBJ1-6	TGTGCCAGTAAGGGGGACAGCAATTCACCCCTCCACTTT	CASKGDSNSPLHF
TRBV5-1	TRBD1	-	TRBJ1-5	TGCGCCAGCAGCTTGAGTGGGACAGGAGGCAATCAGCCCCAGCATTTT	CASSLSGTGGNQPQHF
TRBV6-1	-	once	TRBJ1-2	TGTGCCAGCAGTGAAGTTCACAGGGATTATGGCTACACCTTC	CASSEVHRDYGYTF
TRBV28	-	-	TRBJ1-2	TGTGCCAGCAGCCAAACAAGTATGGACTATGGCTACACCTTC	CASSQTSMDYGYTF
TRBV27	TRBD1	-	TRBJ1-5	TGTGCCAGCAGTTCTCGACAGGGGGTAAAGAGCAATCAGCCCCAGCATTTT	CASSSRQGVKSNQPQHF
TRBV27	-	-	TRBJ2-1	TGTGCCAGCAGTTTTCTGCCGACTTACAATGAGCAGTTCTTC	CASSFLPTYNEQFF
TRBV7-8	-	-	TRBJ2-5	TGTGCCAGCAGCTTAGCGACACACAGGGTCCCTCTACGGCAGTACTTC	CASSLATHRVPLRQYF
TRBV19	-	-	TRBJ2-3	TGTGCCAGTAGTTTCACGGGGACAGATACGCAGTATTTT	CASSFTGTDTQYF
TRBV6-5	-	-	TRBJ1-3	TGTGCCAGCAGCAAAACCGTCGGGGTCGGAAACACCATATATTTT	CASSKTVGVGNTIYF
TRBV10-3	-	few	TRBJ1-2	TGTGCCATCAAGGCGGTCGGCGGGGCTGACTATGGCTACACCTTC	CAIKAVGGADYGYTF
TRBV5-1	TRBD1	few	TRBJ1-1	TGCGCCAGCAGCGATCCGGGACAGGGGGACACTGAAGCTTTCTTT	CASSDPGQGDTEAFF
TRBV11-2	-	once	TRBJ1-6	TGTGCCAGCAGCTTAGGGAGCTCCTATAATTCACCCCTCCACTTT	CASSLGSSYNSPLHF